The 31 T cell receptor beta chains presented below share a single source sample, sequenced in a study of graft-versus-host responses after intestinal transplantation. These receptors' targets are unknown. The repertoire was sequenced with immunoSEQ multiplex PCR; TCRdb's copy has only in-frame clones and lacks some. The sample contains around 93,000 clones, around nine tenths of which appear only once. This material consisted of unstimulated CD8+ T cells sorted from spleen or lymph node cells, taken before intestinal transplant. All receptors come from a human donor who received an intestinal transplant.

The J gene is TRBJ2-7, the V gene TRBV9; D tentatively reads TRBD1 or TRBD2 (5 bases each). Germline V lookup: CDR1 SGDLS, CDR2 YYNGEE. This CDR3 is built from 15 residues. Trimming removed 3 bases from V and 2 bases from J, with 15 bases in between. DNA of the CDR3: TGTGCCAGCAGCGCCCCCGGGGCGGCCCCCTACGAGCAGTACTTC. This gives the protein CASSAPGAAPYEQYF.

This chain connects TRBV6-4 to TRBJ2-3; TRBD2 matches 8 bases. CDR3 length: 16 amino acids. Trimming cost V 3 bases and J 1 base; bases outside gene matches: 6. CDR1 MRHNA and CDR2 SNTAGT come from the germline V gene. In DNA, the CDR3 is TGTGCCAGCAGTGAGGATACTAGCGGCGGCACAGATACGCAGTATTTT. Its protein is CASSEDTSGGTDTQYF.

This clone was counted a few times. This CDR3 is CASSLDRENIQYF. CDR3 bases: TGCGCCAGCAGCTTGGACAGGGAGAACATTCAGTACTTC. This rearrangement joins TRBV5-1 to TRBJ2-4, with a tentative D call TRBD1 (6 bases). The V end lost 0 bases, the J end lost 7 bases, and 8 bases lay between the germline ends. There are 13 residues in the CDR3. Germline CDR1 SGHRS, CDR2 YFSETQ.

On this clone itself: One end of the junction does not line up with germline, which may come from a read error. The chain joins TRBV11-2 to TRBJ1-2; a weak D match, TRBD1 (5 bases). The CDR3 length is 15 residues. Germline lookup yields CDR1 SGHAT and CDR2 FQNNGV. CDR3 sequence reads: CASSPKDINHRASFF. The CDR3 coding sequence is TGTGCCAGCAGCCCGAAGGACATAAATCACAGAGCATCCTTCTTC.

The chain couples TRBV4-1 to TRBJ2-3, with TRBD2 identical over 9 bases. Trimming cost V 3 bases and J 3 bases; bases outside gene matches: 10. The length of the CDR3 is 17 residues. Germline V gene sequence: CDR1 MGHRA, CDR2 YSYEKL. The CDR3 here is CASSQAPSGMGTDTQYF. CDR3 coding DNA: TGCGCCAGCAGCCAGGCTCCTAGCGGGATGGGGACAGATACGCAGTATTTT.

The gene calls are TRBV28 and TRBJ2-7; unclear D gene. This CDR3 has 13 amino acids. Germline lookup yields CDR1 MDHEN and CDR2 SYDVKM. V was trimmed by 3 bases and J by 3 bases, leaving 9 bases between them. The CDR3 loop is CASSFGQLYEQYF. The CDR3, as DNA: TGTGCCAGCAGTTTTGGGCAGCTCTACGAGCAGTACTTC.

The chain employs TRBV7-6 and TRBJ2-7, with 8 bases lining up with TRBD1. This CDR3 region has 15 residues. The junction had 8 bases not matched to a gene; V was cut back by 2 bases and J by 5 bases. The V gene's germline CDR1 is SGHVS and CDR2 FNYEAQ. Written as DNA, the CDR3 is TGTGCCAGCAGCTTATTCGGACAGGGTCTCGACGAGCAGTACTTC. Residues: CASSLFGQGLDEQYF. Supplemented by reference TRBV7-6 and TRBJ2-7, the full variable domain reads GAGVSQSPRYKVTKRGQDVALRCDPISGHVSLYWYRQALGQGPEFLTYFNYEAQQDKSGLPNDRFSAERPEGSISTLTIQRTEQRDSAMYRCASSLFGQGLDEQYFGPGTRLTVT.

The J gene is TRBJ2-1, the V gene TRBV11-2, with D possibly being TRBD1 (5 bases). The CDR3 contains 14 residues. CDR1 and CDR2 (germline): SGHAT, FQNNGV. Trimming shortened V by 7 bases and J by 7 bases, and 17 bases separated the two germline ends. CDR3 bases: TGTGCCAGCAAAAGGGTAGGGGTGGGGAATGAGCAGTTCTTC. It codes for CASKRVGVGNEQFF.

The rearrangement uses TRBV5-1 and TRBJ2-3, with TRBD2 matching over 15 bases. V gave up 7 bases and J gave up 9 bases; unmatched junction bases: 15. Germline CDR1 and CDR2: SGHRS and YFSETQ. The CDR3 length is 17 residues. DNA of the CDR3: TGCGCCAGCGCGGACACAGGGGGGACTAGCGGGAGGCCCACGCAGTATTTT. Amino acids: CASADTGGTSGRPTQYF.

The rearrangement joins TRBV5-4 to TRBJ1-4; 7 nucleotides line up with TRBD1. This CDR3 is 13 amino acids long. After removal of 0 bases from V and 7 bases from J, the junction contained 0 bases not matched to a gene. Germline V gene data show CDR1 as SGHNT and CDR2 as YYREEE (reference sequence). CDR3 nucleotide sequence: TGTGCCAGCAGCTTGGGACAGGGTGAAAAACTGTTTTTT. Translating gives CASSLGQGEKLFF.

By share, this clone counts as medium-sized (0.01 to 0.1%). The chain recombines TRBV11-1 with TRBJ2-1; the D gene could be TRBD1 or TRBD2 (5 bases each). CDR3 length equals 17 residues. Germline V lookup: CDR1 SGHAT, CDR2 FQDESV (reference sequence). Trimming removed 1 base at V and 7 bases at J, with 20 bases between. CDR3 residues: CASSLGFGGRERNEQFF. Written as DNA, the CDR3 is TGTGCCAGCAGCTTAGGGTTCGGCGGCAGGGAGAGGAATGAGCAGTTCTTC.

The V call is TRBV7-9, the J call TRBJ1-4, with TRBD1 as a possible D gene (5 bases). From germline, CDR1 is SEHNR and CDR2 FQNEAQ (reference sequence). V was cut by 3 bases and J by 14 bases, with 13 bases left in between. CDR3 length: 12 amino acids. In DNA, the CDR3 is TGTGCCAGCAGCTTGGGGGAGAAAGGGCTGTTTTTT. It encodes CASSLGEKGLFF.

V usage is TRBV9 and J usage is TRBJ2-5; no clear D gene. Germline CDR1 is SGDLS and CDR2 is YYNGEE. The V and J ends lost 3 bases and 1 base respectively, with 13 bases between them. The CDR3 length is 15 residues. CDR3: CASSAGPAIQETQYF. DNA for the CDR3: TGTGCCAGCAGCGCCGGACCAGCCATCCAAGAGACCCAGTACTTC.

The genes are TRBV2 and TRBJ1-2; tentative D call: TRBD1 (5 bases). Germline CDR1 reads SNHLY; CDR2 reads FYNNEI. This CDR3 region has 14 residues. Deletions cut 3 bases from V and 5 bases from J, with 13 bases between. The CDR3 sequence: CASSEGDGLYGYTF. As DNA, the CDR3 is TGTGCCAGCAGTGAGGGGGACGGACTTTATGGCTACACCTTC. Supplemented by reference TRBV2 and TRBJ1-2, the full variable domain reads EPEVTQTPSHQVTQMGQEVILRCVPISNHLYFYWYRQILGQKVEFLVSFYNNEISEKSEIFDDQFSVERPDGSNFTLKIRSTKLEDSAMYFCASSEGDGLYGYTFGSGTRLTVV.

DNA for the CDR3: TGCGCCAGCAGCTGGGGTAGCGGGCAAGTACACCTGGGGCCCTACGAGCAGTACTTC. Protein: CASSWGSGQVHLGPYEQYF. The chain recombines TRBV10-1 with TRBJ2-7; TRBD2 matches at 7 bases. The CDR3 spans 19 residues. The J segment lost 2 bases and the V segment lost 6 bases, leaving 22 bases of the junction unmatched. Germline V CDR1 and CDR2: WNHNN, SYGVQD (reference sequence).

This clone was recorded a few times. The chain has TRBV6-6 and TRBJ1-2; TRBD1 aligns across 8 bases. Germline V gene lookup returns CDR1 MNHNY and CDR2 SVGAGI (reference sequence). Trimming cost V 0 bases and J 4 bases; bases outside gene matches: 7. The CDR3 has 16 amino acids. The chain's CDR3 is CASSYSEAGGGYGYTF. DNA for the CDR3: TGTGCCAGCAGTTACTCGGAAGCAGGGGGCGGCTATGGCTACACCTTC.

As concerns this clone: At one of its ends the junction is not consistent with the germline gene, which may arise from a read error. The CDR3 nucleotides read TGTGCCAGCAGCGAAGCTGAAGTAGGACAGGGGAAAGTGGAGACCCAGTACTTC. Its translation is CASSEAEVGQGKVETQYF. The V and J genes are TRBV6-1 and TRBJ2-5; TRBD1 matches at 9 bases. The germline gives CDR1 MNHNS, CDR2 SASEGT. The CDR3 length is 18 residues.

This chain connects TRBV25-1 to TRBJ2-7, with TRBD2 matching 10 bases. The CDR3 covers 16 residues. V lost 11 bases and J lost 1; bases outside the gene matches: 14. CDR1 MGHDK and CDR2 SYGVNS come from the germline V gene. The CDR3, as DNA: TGTGCCCGCGGGGCGGGGGAGGGACTAGCGTCCTACGAGCAGTACTTC. It encodes CARGAGEGLASYEQYF.

The CDR3, as DNA: TGTGCCAGCAGCTTATGGGGTGGGAGCAATCAGCCCCAGCATTTT. Translation: CASSLWGGSNQPQHF. This sequence joins TRBV7-6 and TRBJ1-5; D is ambiguous. The CDR3 loop spans 15 amino acids. With 2 bases removed from V and 1 base from J, the gap between germline ends came to 9 bases. The germline gives CDR1 SGHVS, CDR2 FNYEAQ.

The J gene is TRBJ2-7, the V gene TRBV6-5; D is unresolved. V was pared by 0 bases and J by 3 bases, with 3 bases between. The CDR3 contains 12 residues. CDR1 is MNHEY, CDR2 SVGAGI, per germline. Here the CDR3 DNA reads TGTGCCAGCAGTTACTCCTTCTACGAGCAGTACTTC. This gives the protein CASSYSFYEQYF.

The chain is built from TRBV19 and TRBJ2-3; 8 bases agree with TRBD2. The ends lost 3 bases at V and 2 bases at J; junction bases unmatched: 13. Germline V gene lookup returns CDR1 LNHDA and CDR2 SQIVND (reference sequence). The length of the CDR3 is 18 residues. The chain's CDR3 is CASSINPTSALDTDTQYF. Here the CDR3 DNA reads TGTGCCAGTAGTATTAATCCGACTAGCGCTTTGGACACAGATACGCAGTATTTT.

The chain carries TRBV7-3 and TRBJ1-5; D is perhaps TRBD1 (5 bases). V lost 5 bases to trimming and J lost 7 bases, with 12 bases between them. The CDR3 sequence is 13 residues long. The germline CDR1 and CDR2 sequences are SGHTA and FQGTGA. The CDR3 loop is CASSLDSYQPQHF. The DNA of the CDR3 is TGTGCCAGCAGCCTCGACAGCTACCAGCCCCAGCATTTT. Full variable domain (outside the CDR3, taken from reference TRBV7-3 and TRBJ1-5): GAGVSQTPSNKVTEKGKYVELRCDPISGHTALYWYRQSLGQGPEFLIYFQGTGAADDSGLPNDRFFAVRPEGSVSTLKIQRTERGDSAVYLCASSLDSYQPQHFGDGTRLSIL.

This clone occurred a few times. The CDR3 reads CASSLPDRTNTEAFF. The CDR3 DNA reads as TGTGCCAGCAGCTTGCCGGACAGAACGAACACTGAAGCTTTCTTT. The chain has TRBV5-4 and TRBJ1-1, with a weak D call TRBD1 (6 bases). Trimming removed 1 base from V and 1 base from J, with 11 bases in between. Germline V lookup: CDR1 SGHNT, CDR2 YYREEE (reference sequence). This CDR3 has 15 amino acids.

Here the CDR3 DNA reads TGTGCCAGCAGTTTAATCAGACAGGGTGATCAGCCCCAGCATTTT. Translating gives CASSLIRQGDQPQHF. V and J are TRBV28 and TRBJ1-5; 7 nucleotides agree with TRBD1. The CDR3 loop spans 15 amino acids. J gave up 5 bases and V 2 bases, and 6 bases lay outside the gene matches. Germline values: CDR1 MDHEN, CDR2 SYDVKM.

This clone came up a few times. J is TRBJ1-2 and V is TRBV7-3; D might be TRBD1 (5 bases). There are 12 residues in the CDR3. Trimming shortened V by 5 bases and J by 7 bases, and 11 bases separated the two germline ends. CDR1 is SGHTA, CDR2 FQGTGA, per germline. CDR3 residues: CASSGSGLGYTF. The DNA of the CDR3 is TGTGCCAGCAGCGGGTCAGGGCTTGGCTACACCTTC.

A single count supports this clone. The J gene is TRBJ2-1, the V gene TRBV5-3, with a weak D call TRBD2 (5 bases). TRBV5-3 is sorted into the ORF group, with uncertain function. This CDR3 has 18 residues. V was cut by 1 base and J by 0 bases, with 17 bases left in between. In DNA form, the CDR3 reads TGTGCCAGAAGCTTGTACTACCCCGGGGTGAGCTCCTACAATGAGCAGTTCTTC. Translation: CARSLYYPGVSSYNEQFF.

The rearrangement uses TRBV5-4 and TRBJ2-3; a weak D match, TRBD2 (6 bases). Trimming took 0 bases from V and 5 from J, leaving 10 bases between them. The germline CDR1 and CDR2 sequences are SGHNT and YYREEE (reference sequence). This CDR3 spans 14 amino acids. The CDR3 reads CASSLVGGRDTQYF. The CDR3 DNA reads TGTGCCAGCAGCTTGGTGGGGGGTCGAGATACGCAGTATTTT.

The table lists this clone with a few counts. The chain employs TRBV5-6 and TRBJ1-2; D unresolved. V was pared by 4 bases and J by 4 bases, with 5 bases between. This CDR3 is 11 amino acids long. The germline gives CDR1 SGHDT, CDR2 YYEEEE. In DNA form, the CDR3 reads TGTGCCAGCAGCCGAGCCTATGGCTACACCTTC. This encodes CASSRAYGYTF.

The chain recombines TRBV7-9 with TRBJ1-1, with D possibly TRBD1 on 6 matching bases. The CDR3 consists of 13 residues. CDR1 is SEHNR, CDR2 FQNEAQ, per germline (reference sequence). The V gene lost 3 bases and the J gene lost 2 bases, with 7 bases spanning the gap. The CDR3, as DNA: TGTGCCAGCAGCTTGGGACACAACACTGAAGCTTTCTTT. It is translated as CASSLGHNTEAFF. Looking up the rest from reference TRBV7-9 and TRBJ1-1 gives the full variable domain: DTGVSQNPRHKITKRGQNVTFRCDPISEHNRLYWYRQTLGQGPEFLTYFQNEAQLEKSRLLSDRFSAERPKGSFSTLEIQRTEQGDSAMYLCASSLGHNTEAFFGQGTRLTVV.

The chain is built from TRBV2 and TRBJ2-3; 10 bases are a match to TRBD2. The V gene end was trimmed by 2 bases and the J gene end by 2 bases; junction bases not matched to a gene: 7. Germline-derived CDR1 and CDR2 are SNHLY and FYNNEI. The CDR3 runs to 17 residues. CDR3: CASSEPSGLAATDTQYF. The CDR3, as DNA: TGTGCCAGCAGTGAACCTTCTGGACTAGCGGCCACAGATACGCAGTATTTT.

The V and J genes are TRBV27 and TRBJ1-2; no definite D call. Germline V gene data show CDR1 as MNHEY and CDR2 as SMNVEV (reference sequence). The V gene lost 5 bases and the J gene lost 4 bases, with 8 bases spanning the gap. The length of the CDR3 is 12 residues. The CDR3 DNA sequence: TGTGCCAGCAGTAAAGTTGGCTATGGCTACACCTTC. It codes for CASSKVGYGYTF.